This entry lists 23 T cell receptor beta chains sequenced from one sample in a study of early T cells in non-severe SARS-CoV-2 infection. TCRdb analysed the 5' RACE reads with MiXCR anew, one entry per CDR3 protein. The profile shows some 62,000 distinct CDR3 sequences, approximately 9.3% of them singletons. What was sequenced was whole blood. These receptors all stem from an adult who was a healthcare worker with PCR-confirmed SARS-CoV-2 infection or an uninfected control (not recorded which).

The chain has TRBV20-1 and TRBJ1-6; unclear D gene. CDR3 length: 17 residues. The V end was cut by 0 bases, the J end by 8 bases, with 20 bases between. Germline-derived CDR1 and CDR2 are DFQATT and SNEGSKA (reference sequence). The CDR3 DNA reads TGCAGTGCTAGAGATCGTAGGGCAGACTGGGAGGATTCACCCCTCCACTTT. It translates to CSARDRRADWEDSPLHF.

This clonotype was seen a few times. This chain links TRBV2 with TRBJ1-1; D may be TRBD1 (5 bases). There are 15 residues in the CDR3. The germline CDR1 and CDR2 sequences are SNHLY and FYNNEI. Trimming took off 7 bases at V and 4 bases at J, with 19 bases between the two ends. In DNA form, the CDR3 reads TGTGCCAGCATGATGGATGACAGCGCATCCACTGAAGCTTTCTTT. It specifies CASMMDDSASTEAFF.

In its sample, this clonotype was seen a few times. The rearrangement joins TRBV15 to TRBJ2-3; TRBD1 might be the D (6 bases). Germline values: CDR1 LNHNV, CDR2 YYDKDF (reference sequence). V was pared by 0 bases and J by 6 bases, with 10 bases between. The length of the CDR3 is 14 residues. The CDR3 DNA follows: TGTGCCACCAGCAGAGATCGTCAGGGGGATACGCAGTATTTT. Translated: CATSRDRQGDTQYF.

Ten or more counts support this clonotype. J is TRBJ2-7 and V is TRBV6-1; 9 bases fit TRBD1. V was pared by 5 bases and J by 5 bases, with 13 bases of the junction left unmatched. The CDR3 length is 16 residues. Germline lookup yields CDR1 MNHNS and CDR2 SASEGT. CDR3 bases: TGTGCCAGCAGTCCTCCCGGGACAGGGAAAGGGCACGAGCAGTACGTC. Protein product: CASSPPGTGKGHEQYV.

This clonotype was detected ten times or more. J is TRBJ2-3 and V is TRBV7-8; 10 bases line up with TRBD2. The CDR3 covers 18 residues. CDR1 is SGHVS, CDR2 FQNEAQ, per germline. Germline trimming cut 5 bases from V and 8 bases from J; bases unmatched to any gene: 19. CDR3 nucleotides: TGTGCCAGCAGCCCCGGGCCGGCTAGCGGGGGCAGCGGGGCTACGCAGTATTTT. Encoded protein: CASSPGPASGGSGATQYF.

V is TRBV24-1 and J is TRBJ2-5; TRBD2 is a possible D gene (5 bases). The CDR3 has 14 residues. V was cut by 2 bases and J by 7 bases, with 13 bases left in between. The germline V gene encodes CDR1 KGHDR and CDR2 SFDVKD. CDR3 protein: CATSDYSGPGTQYF. The CDR3 bases are TGTGCCACCAGTGATTACAGCGGACCAGGGACCCAGTACTTC.

In this sample, this clonotype turned up many times. V is TRBV6-6 and J is TRBJ2-5, with TRBD1 identical over 7 bases. This CDR3 spans 13 amino acids. V lost 5 bases, J lost 3 bases, and 3 bases stayed unmatched. Germline assignment: CDR1 MNHNY and CDR2 SVGAGI (reference sequence). CDR3 protein: CASSLTGKETQYF. CDR3 sequence (DNA): TGTGCCAGCAGTCTGACAGGGAAAGAGACCCAGTACTTC.

This clonotype turned up a few times. The CDR3 here is CASSSGYSRDRGRPSFGAFF. CDR3 DNA: TGTGCCAGCAGTTCGGGATATAGCCGGGACAGGGGGCGTCCTAGCTTTGGAGCTTTCTTT. The rearrangement uses TRBV12-3 or TRBV12-4 and TRBJ1-1; 12 bases agree with TRBD1. The CDR3 runs to 20 residues. V shed 4 bases, J shed 10 bases, and the junction held 25 bases outside the gene matches.

There are a few counts of this clonotype. V is TRBV28 and J is TRBJ1-2; D uncertain. The CDR3 runs to 11 residues. V lost 11 bases to trimming and J lost 0 bases, with 7 bases between them. CDR1 and CDR2 from the germline V gene are MDHEN and SYDVKM. The chain's CDR3 is CACRSNYGYTF. The CDR3 bases are TGTGCCTGTCGGTCTAACTATGGCTACACCTTC.

This sequence joins TRBV5-5 and TRBJ2-3; tentatively, D is TRBD1 (5 bases). Trimming took 4 bases from V and 3 from J, leaving 15 bases between them. The CDR3 length is 15 residues. Germline-derived CDR1 and CDR2 are SGHKS and YYEKEE (reference sequence). The CDR3 sequence is CASSPRWAGTDTQYF. In DNA form, the CDR3 reads TGTGCCAGCAGCCCTCGCTGGGCAGGGACAGATACGCAGTATTTT.

This clonotype was seen many times. The rearrangement uses TRBV5-1 and TRBJ2-3, with 9 bases aligning to TRBD2. Germline V gene sequence: CDR1 SGHRS, CDR2 YFSETQ. CDR3 length: 15 residues. V dropped 6 bases and J dropped 0; count of bases not matched to a gene: 5. CDR3 in amino acids: CASNSGGTSTDTQYF. The CDR3, as DNA: TGCGCCAGCAACAGCGGGGGGACTAGCACAGATACGCAGTATTTT.

This clonotype is categorized as medium-sized. The chain employs TRBV21-1 and TRBJ2-3; the table assigns TRBD1, which was not confirmed against the DNA. TRBV21-1 is designated a pseudogene. There are 14 residues in the CDR3. The CDR3 DNA follows: TGTGCCAGCAGCAAAGGACAGGGCACAGATACGCAGTATTTT. This translates into CASSKGQGTDTQYF.

This clonotype turned up a few times. V gene TRBV11-2 combines with J gene TRBJ2-3; D is possibly TRBD2 (6 bases). Trimming shortened V by 5 bases and J by 6 bases, and 12 bases separated the two germline ends. Looked up from germline, CDR1 is SGHAT and CDR2 is FQNNGV. The CDR3 length is 13 residues. The DNA of the CDR3 is TGTGCCAGCAGCCCAAACCTAGCGGATACGCAGTATTTT. Its protein is CASSPNLADTQYF.

The table lists this clonotype with many counts. The chain joins TRBV12-3 or TRBV12-4 to TRBJ1-1; D is uncertain. V lost 7 bases and J lost 0, with 9 bases in between. The CDR3 length is 13 residues. The CDR3 DNA reads TGTGCCAGCACCATGTTGATGAACACTGAAGCTTTCTTT. Protein: CASTMLMNTEAFF.

This clonotype was observed a handful of times. V usage is TRBV9 and J usage is TRBJ2-1, with D perhaps matching TRBD1 (6 bases). This CDR3 region has 13 residues. The ends were cut back, 3 bases at V and 12 bases at J, with 16 bases in the middle. The germline gives CDR1 SGDLS, CDR2 YYNGEE. Here the CDR3 reads CASSEPRTERQFF. Written as DNA, the CDR3 is TGTGCCAGCAGCGAGCCCAGGACAGAGAGGCAGTTCTTC.

This clonotype was observed at least ten times. The CDR3 here is CASSGQGANTEAFF. In DNA, the CDR3 is TGTGCCAGCAGCGGTCAGGGGGCAAACACTGAAGCTTTCTTT. The rearrangement links TRBV27 to TRBJ1-1; 8 bases line up with TRBD1. Looked up from germline, CDR1 is MNHEY and CDR2 is SMNVEV (reference sequence). The CDR3 is 14 residues long. V gave up 6 bases and J gave up 2 bases; unmatched junction bases: 5.

This clonotype was seen at least ten times. The chain recombines TRBV12-3 or TRBV12-4 with TRBJ2-5, with D hard to call. The CDR3 has 11 residues. V lost 3 bases and J 5 bases, leaving 4 bases between the germline ends. Here the CDR3 DNA reads TGTGCCAGCAGTTTTGGTGAGACCCAGTACTTC. Amino acids: CASSFGETQYF.

This clonotype showed up many times. The gene calls are TRBV20-1 and TRBJ2-3; a weak D match, TRBD1 (5 bases). This CDR3 has 15 residues. Germline CDR1 and CDR2: DFQATT and SNEGSKA (reference sequence). The V end lost 3 bases, the J end lost 6 bases, and 19 bases lay between the germline ends. As DNA, the CDR3 is TGCAGTGCTAGGCTTCGGACATCTACCCCGGATACGCAGTATTTT. Protein sequence: CSARLRTSTPDTQYF.

There are a few counts of this clonotype. This chain links TRBV10-3 with TRBJ2-1; D is unclear. Germline V lookup: CDR1 ENHRY, CDR2 SYGVKD. V lost 7 bases and J 4 bases, leaving 11 bases between the germline ends. This CDR3 is 13 amino acids long. CDR3 protein: CAIKWEGYNEQFF. CDR3 nucleotides: TGTGCCATCAAGTGGGAAGGGTACAATGAGCAGTTCTTC.

The chain links TRBV24-1 to TRBJ1-1, with 7 nucleotides matching TRBD1. Germline V gene sequence: CDR1 KGHDR, CDR2 SFDVKD. Losses at the gene ends were 5 bases for V and 6 bases for J; bases not matched to a gene: 14. The CDR3 has 16 residues. Written as DNA, the CDR3 is TGTGCCACCAGTGGTATGAGACAGGGCGGGTTCGCTGAAGCTTTCTTT. This sequence encodes CATSGMRQGGFAEAFF.

This clonotype was observed at least ten times. The CDR3 region is CASGLPSLTGGSYNEQFF. CDR3 nucleotides: TGTGCTAGTGGTTTGCCATCGCTAACAGGGGGCTCCTACAATGAGCAGTTCTTC. This chain links TRBV12-5 with TRBJ2-1; 8 nucleotides align to TRBD1. Germline CDR1 is LGHNT and CDR2 is FRNRAP. The CDR3 consists of 18 residues. Trimming cost V 2 bases and J 0 bases; bases outside gene matches: 9.

A remark on this clonotype: This may stem from a read error, because a much larger clone lies one nucleotide away. The chain couples TRBV3-1 to TRBJ1-6; D gene unclear. CDR1 and CDR2 from the germline V gene are LGHDT and YNNKEL (reference sequence). The CDR3 runs 14 residues. This CDR3 reads CASSQVAGNSHLHF. The CDR3 nucleotides read TGTGCCAGCAGCCAAGTCGCGGGAAATTCACACCTCCACTTT.

This sequence joins TRBV7-2 and TRBJ2-3; the D gene is possibly TRBD2 (5 bases). The germline V gene encodes CDR1 SGHTA and CDR2 FQGNSA. This CDR3 has 15 residues. Trimming removed 4 bases at V and 3 bases at J, with 14 bases between. The CDR3 nucleotides are TGTGCCAGCAGCTCATCAGTGGAGGTGACAGATACGCAGTATTTT. The encoded protein is CASSSSVEVTDTQYF.